Listed here are 13 T cell receptor beta chains from one sample, sequenced in a study of shared clonotypes between healthy human individuals. Profiling relied on immunoSEQ multiplex PCR, and the TCRdb table lists in-frame clones only, not all of them. The sample holds around 2,000,000 clones, roughly 95% seen once. Terminally differentiated effector memory CD45RA+ cells were excluded by CCR7 positive selection of CD45RO-negative cells. The sequencing input was naive CD8+ T cells sorted from blood. The source of these receptors is a man aged 18 to 35 in good health.

The chain links TRBV5-4 to TRBJ1-4; D is unclear. V was cut by 0 bases and J by 6 bases, with 6 bases left in between. The germline CDR1 and CDR2 sequences are SGHNT and YYREEE (reference sequence). The CDR3 has 13 amino acids. CDR3 coding DNA: TGTGCCAGCAGCTTGGATGCTGATGAAAAACTGTTTTTT. Amino acid sequence: CASSLDADEKLFF.

This clone was observed a single time. The chain carries TRBV4-3 and TRBJ2-7; TRBD1 matches 7 bases. J was trimmed by 3 bases and V by 4 bases; bases with no gene match: 3. There are 13 residues in the CDR3. Germline loops: CDR1 LGHNA, CDR2 YSLEER. CDR3 region: CASSRQGSYEQYF. The CDR3 DNA reads as TGCGCCAGCAGCCGACAGGGTAGCTACGAGCAGTACTTC.

The chain recombines TRBV7-9 with TRBJ2-4, with D unclear. This CDR3 has 13 residues. V lost 5 bases to trimming and J lost 12 bases, with 17 bases between them. Germline loops: CDR1 SEHNR, CDR2 FQNEAQ (reference sequence). CDR3 bases: TGTGCCAGCAGCGCCGTAGAGTTGGGTGATCAGTACTTC. Amino acids: CASSAVELGDQYF.

The genes are TRBV6-1 and TRBJ1-5; D is ambiguous. Trimming left V 6 bases short and J 1 base short, with 10 bases between. This CDR3 region has 14 residues. CDR1 MNHNS and CDR2 SASEGT come from the germline V gene. CDR3 sequence: CASSALRSNQPQHF. The CDR3 region has the DNA TGTGCCAGCAGCGCACTGCGGAGCAATCAGCCCCAGCATTTT.

V usage is TRBV27 and J usage is TRBJ1-5; D is possibly TRBD1 (5 bases). The germline V gene encodes CDR1 MNHEY and CDR2 SMNVEV (reference sequence). Trimming took off 6 bases at V and 1 base at J, with 13 bases between the two ends. The CDR3 consists of 15 residues. This CDR3 is CASSWSQGSNQPQHF. DNA of the CDR3: TGTGCCAGCAGCTGGTCGCAGGGAAGCAATCAGCCCCAGCATTTT.

In the case of this clone: Other DNA sequences in this specimen translate into the identical CDR3. The V gene is TRBV27, the J gene TRBJ2-7; D is uncertain. V lost 2 bases and J lost 4, with 12 bases in between. Germline V CDR1 and CDR2: MNHEY, SMNVEV (reference sequence). CDR3 size: 14 residues. CDR3 sequence (DNA): TGTGCCAGCAGTTTAGGTCCCCCTCCTTACGAGCAGTACTTC. This gives the protein CASSLGPPPYEQYF.

CDR3 region: CASSYGDSYEQYF. CDR3 bases: TGTGCCAGCAGCTACGGGGACAGTTACGAGCAGTACTTC. The V gene is TRBV13, the J gene TRBJ2-7, with 7 bases that match TRBD1. V dropped 4 bases and J dropped 4; count of bases not matched to a gene: 4. From germline, CDR1 is PRHDT and CDR2 FYEKMQ (reference sequence). This CDR3 is 13 amino acids long.

The chain joins TRBV19 to TRBJ2-7; 8 positions agree with TRBD2. Trimming cost V 5 bases and J 2 bases; bases outside gene matches: 5. The CDR3 totals 14 residues. Germline loops: CDR1 LNHDA, CDR2 SQIVND (reference sequence). This CDR3 reads CASSAGLAAYEQYF. In DNA, the CDR3 is TGTGCCAGTAGTGCCGGACTAGCTGCCTACGAGCAGTACTTC.

The table lists this clone with a few counts. The chain carries TRBV12-5 and TRBJ1-1; D is undetermined. The CDR3 runs 14 residues. With 2 bases removed from V and 5 bases from J, the gap between germline ends came to 12 bases. CDR1 is LGHNT, CDR2 FRNRAP, per germline. Here the CDR3 reads CASGLSQGLTEAFF. As DNA, the CDR3 is TGTGCTAGTGGTTTGTCCCAAGGGCTTACTGAAGCTTTCTTT.

This clone is a singleton in its sample. The chain has TRBV28 and TRBJ2-5; maybe TRBD1 (5 bases). V shed 6 bases and J shed 6 bases, with 14 bases lying between them. This CDR3 comprises 13 residues. The germline CDR1 and CDR2 sequences are MDHEN and SYDVKM. CDR3 loop: CASSLGRLQTQYF. Written as DNA, the CDR3 is TGTGCCAGCAGCCTGGGGCGTCTGCAGACCCAGTACTTC.

The chain employs TRBV9 and TRBJ1-6; D gene uncertain. Germline CDR1 SGDLS, CDR2 YYNGEE. Deletions cut 7 bases from V and 6 bases from J, with 14 bases between. The CDR3 has 14 amino acids. The CDR3 DNA follows: TGTGCCAGCGGTTCCTCGGGTACTAATTCACCCCTCCACTTT. The encoded protein is CASGSSGTNSPLHF.

With respect to this clone: Other DNA sequences in the sample encode the same CDR3. CDR3 bases: TGCGCCAGCAGCCAAGTGGTGAACACTGAAGCTTTCTTT. It translates to CASSQVVNTEAFF. The gene calls are TRBV4-1 and TRBJ1-1; D ambiguous. The ends were cut back, 1 base at V and 0 bases at J, with 3 bases in the middle. Germline CDR1 reads MGHRA; CDR2 reads YSYEKL. The CDR3 extends over 13 amino acids.

The chain's CDR3 is CASSFGPGSEQYF. CDR3 coding DNA: TGTGCCAGCAGCTTCGGACCAGGATCCGAGCAGTACTTC. The chain is built from TRBV11-2 and TRBJ2-7, with D unclear. The CDR3 totals 13 residues. The germline CDR1 and CDR2 sequences are SGHAT and FQNNGV. The germline V and J ends were trimmed by 3 bases and 6 bases, with 12 bases remaining between them.